The 27 T cell receptor beta chains listed next were all sequenced from one sample in a study of OX40 agonist ivuxolimab in advanced cancers. Repertoires were generated with immunoSEQ multiplex PCR, while TCRdb's copy carries only in-frame clones and drops some. Found here are approximately 66,000 clones, less than 90% of them singletons; the top ten hold around 3.3%. Material: CD4+ or CD8+ T cells sorted from blood, obtained in a trial of the OX40 agonist ivuxolimab. These receptors were taken from an adult with an advanced solid tumor such as melanoma, head and neck, liver or kidney cancer.

The chain has TRBV7-8 and TRBJ2-7; D may be TRBD1 (5 bases). Germline loops: CDR1 SGHVS, CDR2 FQNEAQ. This CDR3 has 14 amino acids. Trimming pared 1 base from V and 3 bases from J, leaving 10 bases between. The CDR3 region is CASSLVRQGYEQYF. In DNA form, the CDR3 reads TGTGCCAGCAGCTTAGTGCGGCAGGGCTACGAGCAGTACTTC.

The chain carries TRBV5-8 and TRBJ1-2; D may be TRBD1 (5 bases). Looked up from germline, CDR1 is SGHTS and CDR2 is YDEGEE. The CDR3 is made up of 17 amino acids. Trimming took off 6 bases at V and 5 bases at J, with 26 bases between the two ends. The CDR3 sequence is CASTLPFRRSRVYGYTF. Written as DNA, the CDR3 is TGTGCCAGCACTCTACCATTCCGTCGGAGCAGGGTTTATGGCTACACCTTC.

The chain combines TRBV27 with TRBJ2-3; 9 nucleotides agree with TRBD1. CDR3 length equals 16 residues. Trimming at V came to 5 bases and at J to 1 base, leaving 7 bases not matched to a gene. Looked up from germline, CDR1 is MNHEY and CDR2 is SMNVEV (reference sequence). The CDR3 sequence: CASSLQGALGTDTQYF. Here the CDR3 DNA reads TGTGCCAGCAGTCTACAGGGGGCGTTGGGCACAGATACGCAGTATTTT.

V and J are TRBV6-5 and TRBJ1-5; 10 nucleotides line up with TRBD1. Germline CDR1 is MNHEY and CDR2 is SVGAGI. The junction had 6 bases not matched to a gene; V was cut back by 6 bases and J by 4 bases. The CDR3 runs to 15 residues. CDR3 nucleotide sequence: TGTGCCAGCAGCGACCGGGGACAGGGGAATCAGCCCCAGCATTTT. Protein: CASSDRGQGNQPQHF.

The CDR3 sequence is CASRNLQGDRETQYF. The DNA of the CDR3 is TGTGCCAGCAGGAATCTACAGGGGGACCGAGAGACCCAGTACTTC. The chain is built from TRBV11-2 and TRBJ2-5; 8 bases match TRBD1. V gave up 6 bases and J gave up 4 bases; unmatched junction bases: 10. The CDR3 covers 15 residues. Germline CDR1 reads SGHAT; CDR2 reads FQNNGV.

The V call is TRBV7-2, the J call TRBJ1-2; weak D call: TRBD1 (6 bases). CDR3 length: 13 residues. Germline CDR1 is SGHTA and CDR2 is FQGNSA. V lost 1 base, J lost 8 bases, and 11 bases lay in between. The CDR3 loop reads CASSLGQGHGYTF. CDR3 coding DNA: TGTGCCAGCAGCTTAGGGCAGGGGCACGGCTACACCTTC.

The count of this clone is one. The CDR3 loop reads CASSEPLGFQPQHF. The CDR3 DNA follows: TGTGCCAGCAGTGAGCCCCTCGGATTTCAGCCCCAGCATTTT. This chain links TRBV28 with TRBJ1-5; no definite D call. CDR1 is MDHEN, CDR2 SYDVKM, per germline. This CDR3 has 14 amino acids. Trimming shortened V by 5 bases and J by 6 bases, and 14 bases separated the two germline ends.

The chain couples TRBV7-9 to TRBJ1-2, with TRBD1 matching over 7 bases. V lost 5 bases, J lost 7 bases, and 22 bases stayed unmatched. The CDR3 extends over 18 amino acids. CDR1 and CDR2 from the germline V gene are SEHNR and FQNEAQ (reference sequence). The DNA of the CDR3 is TGTGCCAGCAGCGGCAGATACAGGGGTTCTGGGCAACCTTTTGGCTACACCTTC. As protein: CASSGRYRGSGQPFGYTF.

The chain joins TRBV19 to TRBJ1-4; D not certain. Trimming cost V 5 bases and J 8 bases, with 21 bases left between them. The CDR3 is 16 residues long. CDR1 is LNHDA and CDR2 is SQIVND in the germline V gene (reference sequence). CDR3 protein: CASSALGGIAWEKLFF. DNA for the CDR3: TGTGCCAGTAGTGCCCTCGGAGGGATCGCCTGGGAAAAACTGTTTTTT.

The rearrangement links TRBV6-5 to TRBJ2-7, with TRBD1 identical over 12 bases. Germline V gene data show CDR1 as MNHEY and CDR2 as SVGAGI. The V and J ends lost 0 bases and 5 bases, in that order; junction bases with no gene match: 2. The CDR3 contains 15 residues. DNA of the CDR3: TGTGCCAGCAGTTACTCGGGACAGGGGGCCAACGAGCAGTACTTC. It yields the protein CASSYSGQGANEQYF.

The chain is built from TRBV4-1 and TRBJ1-1, with D uncertain. Germline lookup yields CDR1 MGHRA and CDR2 YSYEKL. V lost 6 bases and J lost 0, with 14 bases in between. The CDR3 covers 15 residues. The DNA of the CDR3 is TGCGCCAGCAGTCTGGGCGTCAGCTTGAACACTGAAGCTTTCTTT. It is translated as CASSLGVSLNTEAFF.

This clone is medium-sized (0.01 to 0.1%) in the sample. The rearrangement joins TRBV4-3 to TRBJ2-7; D not resolved. Germline values: CDR1 LGHNA, CDR2 YSLEER. CDR3 length: 15 amino acids. V gave up 0 bases and J gave up 2 bases, with 11 bases separating them. The CDR3 sequence is CASSQDLNSPYEQYF. The CDR3 DNA reads TGCGCCAGCAGCCAAGATCTTAACAGCCCCTACGAGCAGTACTTC.

The chain combines TRBV6-1 with TRBJ1-6, with D perhaps TRBD1 (5 bases). Per the germline V gene, CDR1 is MNHNS and CDR2 is SASEGT. V lost 7 bases and J 8 bases, leaving 15 bases between the germline ends. The CDR3 spans 14 residues. The CDR3 DNA is TGTGCCAGCAAGACCCAGGGAGCCTATTCACCCCTCCACTTT. This encodes CASKTQGAYSPLHF.

The chain links TRBV7-2 to TRBJ1-5; TRBD1 might be the D (6 bases). This CDR3 contains 15 residues. In germline, CDR1 is SGHTA, CDR2 FQGNSA. Trimming cost V 1 base and J 7 bases, with 14 bases left between them. CDR3 nucleotide sequence: TGTGCCAGCAGCTTAGGCCAGGGGATCGGACAGCCCCAGCATTTT. This codes for CASSLGQGIGQPQHF.

CDR3 DNA sequence: TGTGCCAGCAGCGGACAGGGGGTCTTCGGGGAGACCCAGTACTTC. This codes for CASSGQGVFGETQYF. The V call is TRBV7-2, the J call TRBJ2-5; 10 bases line up with TRBD1. This CDR3 is built from 15 residues. Unmatched junction bases numbered 8, after V lost 5 bases and J lost 5 bases. Germline CDR1 is SGHTA and CDR2 is FQGNSA. Full variable domain (remainder filled in from reference TRBV7-2 and TRBJ2-5): GAGVSQSPSNKVTEKGKDVELRCDPISGHTALYWYRQSLGQGLEFLIYFQGNSAPDKSGLPSDRFSAERTGGSVSTLTIQRTQQEDSAVYLCASSGQGVFGETQYFGPGTRLLVL.

This clone has a single count. The J gene is TRBJ2-2, the V gene TRBV30; D perhaps matches TRBD1 (6 bases). The V gene lost 3 bases and the J gene lost 4 bases, with 15 bases spanning the gap. This CDR3 has 15 residues. CDR1 is GTSNPN, CDR2 SVGIG, per germline (reference sequence). CDR3 nucleotides: TGTGCCTGGAGGAAGGCAGGGGTCACCACCGGGGAGCTGTTTTTT. Encoded protein: CAWRKAGVTTGELFF.

The chain is built from TRBV4-2 and TRBJ2-3; 11 bases line up with TRBD1. Trimming at V came to 6 bases and at J to 0 bases, leaving 2 bases not matched to a gene. The germline V gene encodes CDR1 LGHNA and CDR2 YNFKEQ. CDR3 size: 15 residues. CDR3 sequence: CASRGQGASTDTQYF. The CDR3 DNA follows: TGTGCCAGCAGAGGACAGGGGGCGAGCACAGATACGCAGTATTTT.

V is TRBV18 and J is TRBJ1-1, with D hard to call. Germline V gene data show CDR1 as KGHSH and CDR2 as LQKENI. Trimming removed 6 bases from V and 1 base from J, with 12 bases in between. The CDR3 has 14 amino acids. In nucleotides, the CDR3 is TGTGCCAGCTCTCCCACCCGAGGGAACACTGAAGCTTTCTTT. Translated: CASSPTRGNTEAFF.

The gene calls are TRBV2 and TRBJ1-5, with a possible D match to TRBD1 (5 bases). This CDR3 is 15 amino acids long. The V and J ends lost 4 bases and 0 bases respectively, with 10 bases between them. The germline V gene has CDR1 SNHLY and CDR2 FYNNEI. CDR3 region: CASSGQTYSNQPQHF. CDR3 in DNA: TGTGCCAGCAGTGGACAGACGTATAGCAATCAGCCCCAGCATTTT.

This clone was picked up one time. This rearrangement joins TRBV27 to TRBJ1-6; a possible D gene is TRBD1 (5 bases). Germline lookup yields CDR1 MNHEY and CDR2 SMNVEV (reference sequence). Trimming cost V 4 bases and J 6 bases, with 16 bases left between them. This CDR3 has 16 residues. In DNA form, the CDR3 reads TGTGCCAGCAGTTCCCCCGGGAAGGGGATTAATTCACCCCTCCACTTT. Residues: CASSSPGKGINSPLHF.

The rearrangement joins TRBV7-9 to TRBJ2-3, with D unresolved. Germline CDR1 and CDR2: SEHNR and FQNEAQ (reference sequence). The CDR3 sequence is 13 residues long. Trimming cost V 0 bases and J 5 bases, with 6 bases left between them. The CDR3 nucleotides are TGTGCCAGCAGCTTAGCTGGGGTAGATACGCAGTATTTT. This translates into CASSLAGVDTQYF.

The chain recombines TRBV10-3 with TRBJ2-3; D is ambiguous. Trimming shortened V by 7 bases and J by 4 bases, and 12 bases separated the two germline ends. The V gene's germline CDR1 is ENHRY and CDR2 SYGVKD. This CDR3 has 13 amino acids. The chain's CDR3 is CAITVSGPDTQYF. In nucleotides, the CDR3 is TGTGCCATCACCGTTTCAGGCCCAGATACGCAGTATTTT.

The chain joins TRBV18 to TRBJ2-3; TRBD1 matches 7 bases. V lost 6 bases, J lost 5 bases, and 11 bases stayed unmatched. CDR1 is KGHSH, CDR2 LQKENI, per germline. CDR3 length equals 15 residues. CDR3 region: CASSQQGVTGDTQYF. For the CDR3, the DNA is TGTGCCAGCTCTCAGCAGGGGGTGACCGGAGATACGCAGTATTTT. Based on the CDR3 plus reference TRBV18 and TRBJ2-3, the full variable domain is NAGVMQNPRHLVRRRGQEARLRCSPMKGHSHVYWYRQLPEEGLKFMVYLQKENIIDESGMPKERFSAEFPKEGPSILRIQQVVRGDSAAYFCASSQQGVTGDTQYFGPGTRLTVL.

V is TRBV7-6 and J is TRBJ1-2; D possibly corresponds to TRBD1 (5 bases). V was shortened by 1 base and J by 2 bases, with 14 bases between the two germline ends. Germline lookup yields CDR1 SGHVS and CDR2 FNYEAQ. The CDR3 has 16 amino acids. The chain's CDR3 is CASSLESVGANYGYTF. For the CDR3, the DNA is TGTGCCAGCAGCTTAGAAAGCGTCGGGGCCAACTATGGCTACACCTTC. Full variable domain (missing parts from reference TRBV7-6 and TRBJ1-2): GAGVSQSPRYKVTKRGQDVALRCDPISGHVSLYWYRQALGQGPEFLTYFNYEAQQDKSGLPNDRFSAERPEGSISTLTIQRTEQRDSAMYRCASSLESVGANYGYTFGSGTRLTVV.

This chain connects TRBV5-1 to TRBJ2-5; 13 bases map to TRBD2. With 5 bases clipped from V and 5 bases from J, the junction kept 3 bases outside the gene matches. Germline V CDR1 and CDR2: SGHRS, YFSETQ. The CDR3 length is 14 residues. The CDR3 bases are TGCGCCAGCAGACCGGGACTAGCGGGGGAGACCCAGTACTTC. Translating gives CASRPGLAGETQYF.

This clone appeared once. This sequence joins TRBV4-3 and TRBJ2-3; no clear D. The CDR3 runs to 14 residues. V was clipped by 4 bases and J by 4 bases, with 12 bases between them. Germline V gene lookup returns CDR1 LGHNA and CDR2 YSLEER. This CDR3 reads CASSPVGGPDTQYF. The DNA for the CDR3 is TGCGCCAGCAGCCCCGTCGGCGGCCCAGATACGCAGTATTTT.

This chain joins TRBV6-1 and TRBJ2-7; TRBD2 matches 7 bases. The V gene's germline CDR1 is MNHNS and CDR2 SASEGT. This CDR3 has 14 amino acids. V dropped 5 bases and J dropped 5; count of bases not matched to a gene: 9. CDR3 region: CASSSAWGGDEQYF. Written as DNA, the CDR3 is TGTGCCAGCAGTTCCGCATGGGGGGGTGACGAGCAGTACTTC.